Following are 18 T cell receptor beta chains from one sample sequenced in a study of blood T cell repertoires in COVID-19. TCRdb keeps only in-frame clones here, not all; method: immunoSEQ multiplex PCR. The sample consists of roughly 250,000 clones, approximately 85% of them appearing once. Material: PBMCs or T cells enriched from blood (not recorded which). These receptors were taken from a woman aged 45-60 years who had recovered from COVID-19.

V and J are TRBV6-5 and TRBJ2-3, with 9 bases matching TRBD1. CDR1 and CDR2 from the germline V gene are MNHEY and SVGAGI. CDR3 length: 13 amino acids. V was pared by 8 bases and J by 6 bases, with 6 bases of the junction left unmatched. CDR3 in amino acids: CASRDRVPDTQYF. The CDR3 DNA sequence: TGTGCCAGCCGGGACAGGGTACCTGATACGCAGTATTTT.

The J gene is TRBJ1-1, the V gene TRBV19; 7 nucleotides line up with TRBD1. The germline CDR1 and CDR2 sequences are LNHDA and SQIVND (reference sequence). The CDR3 spans 14 residues. The J segment lost 2 bases and the V segment lost 3 bases, leaving 3 bases of the junction unmatched. The CDR3 DNA follows: TGTGCCAGTAGTATCGACAGGGCAAACACTGAAGCTTTCTTT. Protein sequence: CASSIDRANTEAFF.

This clone was detected only a few times. The rearrangement joins TRBV15 to TRBJ1-2; the D gene is possibly TRBD1 (5 bases). CDR1 is LNHNV and CDR2 is YYDKDF in the germline V gene (reference sequence). This CDR3 has 16 amino acids. Trimming removed 0 bases at V and 4 bases at J, with 15 bases between. The CDR3 reads CATSRDQGMRIYGYTF. The CDR3 bases are TGTGCCACCAGCAGAGATCAGGGAATGAGGATCTATGGCTACACCTTC.

The chain couples TRBV12-2 to TRBJ2-3; TRBD2, the D gene given by the table, was not confirmed from the DNA. TRBV12-2 is given as a pseudogene. The CDR3 runs to 16 residues. In DNA, the CDR3 is TGTGCAAGTCGCCTACTACTAGCGGGATTCACAGATACGCAGTATTTT. Protein product: CASRLLLAGFTDTQYF.

V gene TRBV9 combines with J gene TRBJ1-1; no definite D call. Trimming stripped 4 bases from V and 1 base from J, with 14 bases between. There are 15 residues in the CDR3. The germline CDR1 and CDR2 sequences are SGDLS and YYNGEE. The DNA of the CDR3 is TGTGCCAGCAGCCCGAATCGGGTAGGGAACACTGAAGCTTTCTTT. It codes for CASSPNRVGNTEAFF.

This clone was recorded a few times. The V call is TRBV10-3, the J call TRBJ1-2, with D possibly TRBD1 on 6 matching bases. Germline CDR1 ENHRY, CDR2 SYGVKD. V was trimmed by 8 bases and J by 4 bases, leaving 17 bases between them. The CDR3 consists of 14 residues. CDR3 coding DNA: TGTGCCATCGGATCTAAAACAGGGCCCTATGGCTACACCTTC. It is translated as CAIGSKTGPYGYTF.

The chain employs TRBV6-2 or TRBV6-3 and TRBJ1-1; 7 bases agree with TRBD1. The CDR3 is 14 amino acids. J gave up 4 bases and V 1 base, and 3 bases lay outside the gene matches. Germline CDR1 is MNHEY and CDR2 is SVGEGT. This CDR3 is CASSYFAGGTEAFF. In DNA, the CDR3 is TGTGCCAGCAGTTACTTCGCAGGGGGCACTGAAGCTTTCTTT.

The gene calls are TRBV19 and TRBJ2-7; TRBD1 agrees at 7 bases. The V gene's germline CDR1 is LNHDA and CDR2 SQIVND (reference sequence). The CDR3 loop spans 15 amino acids. J gave up 2 bases and V 4 bases, and 8 bases lay outside the gene matches. In DNA, the CDR3 is TGTGCCAGTAGTACCATTCGACAGGGAGCCTACGAGCAGTACTTC. This sequence encodes CASSTIRQGAYEQYF. The variable domain in full, with the rest retrieved from reference TRBV19 and TRBJ2-7, is DGGITQSPKYLFRKEGQNVTLSCEQNLNHDAMYWYRQDPGQGLRLIYYSQIVNDFQKGDIAEGYSVSREKKESFPLTVTSAQKNPTAFYLCASSTIRQGAYEQYFGPGTRLTVT.

The J gene is TRBJ1-1, the V gene TRBV28, with 7 nucleotides matching TRBD1. Germline V gives CDR1 MDHEN, CDR2 SYDVKM. The trim removed 6 bases at V and 4 bases at J, leaving 8 bases unmatched. This CDR3 spans 14 amino acids. The CDR3 DNA sequence: TGTGCCAGCAGGGGACAGTCGAAATCCACTGAAGCTTTCTTT. Residues: CASRGQSKSTEAFF.

This chain joins TRBV4-3 and TRBJ2-3; 7 nucleotides line up with TRBD2. The CDR3 runs to 15 residues. J gave up 1 base and V 4 bases, and 5 bases lay outside the gene matches. Germline values: CDR1 LGHNA, CDR2 YSLEER. CDR3 amino acids: CASSPGGSGTDTQYF. In DNA, the CDR3 is TGCGCCAGCAGCCCCGGGGGGAGTGGCACAGATACGCAGTATTTT.

The chain carries TRBV6-2 or TRBV6-3 and TRBJ2-1; 8 nucleotides match TRBD2. Losses at the gene ends were 6 bases for V and 0 bases for J; bases not matched to a gene: 4. The germline gives CDR1 MNHEY, CDR2 SVGEGT. This CDR3 comprises 15 residues. CDR3 bases: TGTGCCAGCAGCACCGGGACTAGCTCCTACAATGAGCAGTTCTTC. Its translation: CASSTGTSSYNEQFF.

CDR3 amino acids: CASSHGTGRVNTEAFF. DNA of the CDR3: TGTGCCAGCAGCCACGGGACAGGACGGGTGAACACTGAAGCTTTCTTT. The chain couples TRBV27 to TRBJ1-1; 8 bases align to TRBD1. The CDR3 sequence is 16 residues long. Germline V gene data show CDR1 as MNHEY and CDR2 as SMNVEV (reference sequence). V trimming: 6 bases; J trimming: 0 bases; junction bases outside the gene matches: 9.

The chain combines TRBV2 with TRBJ2-5; 7 bases are shared with TRBD1. The trim removed 5 bases at V and 5 bases at J, leaving 5 bases unmatched. The CDR3 runs 13 residues. Germline V gene sequence: CDR1 SNHLY, CDR2 FYNNEI. CDR3 sequence reads: CASSTTGLETQYF. For the CDR3, the DNA is TGTGCCAGCAGTACGACAGGGTTGGAGACCCAGTACTTC.

The chain combines TRBV6-5 with TRBJ1-1; 8 bases fit TRBD1. The CDR3 runs to 13 residues. CDR1 is MNHEY and CDR2 is SVGAGI in the germline V gene. The ends lost 5 bases at V and 7 bases at J; junction bases unmatched: 6. The CDR3 sequence: CASSNTGTGEAFF. The CDR3 DNA follows: TGTGCCAGCAGTAACACCGGGACAGGTGAAGCTTTCTTT.

The chain couples TRBV7-9 to TRBJ2-3; D possibly corresponds to TRBD1 (5 bases). Per germline, CDR1 SEHNR and CDR2 FQNEAQ (reference sequence). The CDR3 is made up of 13 amino acids. V lost 3 bases and J 5 bases, leaving 9 bases between the germline ends. The CDR3 here is CASSLNQGDTQYF. In DNA form, the CDR3 reads TGTGCCAGCAGCTTGAACCAGGGAGATACGCAGTATTTT.

The chain recombines TRBV19 with TRBJ2-1, with 8 bases fitting TRBD2. The germline gives CDR1 LNHDA, CDR2 SQIVND (reference sequence). The CDR3 is 18 residues long. V shed 5 bases and J 0 bases; nucleotides not matched to a gene: 12. In DNA form, the CDR3 reads TGTGCCAGTAGTTTTTACGGGAGGGCCCAAAGCTCCTACAATGAGCAGTTCTTC. Translating it yields CASSFYGRAQSSYNEQFF.

CDR3 region: CASSFRAGPYEQYF. The CDR3 DNA sequence: TGTGCCAGCAGCTTTCGAGCGGGGCCATACGAGCAGTACTTC. The chain employs TRBV7-9 and TRBJ2-7; 7 positions match TRBD2. Germline V gives CDR1 SEHNR, CDR2 FQNEAQ (reference sequence). With V trimmed by 3 bases and J by 4 bases, 6 bases remained unmatched. CDR3 length: 14 residues. Using reference TRBV7-9 and TRBJ2-7 for the parts outside the CDR3, the full variable domain is DTGVSQNPRHKITKRGQNVTFRCDPISEHNRLYWYRQTLGQGPEFLTYFQNEAQLEKSRLLSDRFSAERPKGSFSTLEIQRTEQGDSAMYLCASSFRAGPYEQYFGPGTRLTVT.

The chain couples TRBV6-2 or TRBV6-3 to TRBJ2-1, with no clear D. V was clipped by 6 bases and J by 0 bases, with 18 bases between them. The V gene's germline CDR1 is MNHEY and CDR2 SVGEGT. This CDR3 has 17 residues. The CDR3 loop reads CASSSVPPMVSYNEQFF. The CDR3 region has the DNA TGTGCCAGCAGCTCCGTCCCTCCTATGGTCTCCTACAATGAGCAGTTCTTC.